This T cell receptor beta chain was identified during a study of cytomegalovirus exposure and HLA in healthy donors. Findings and limits, study-wide: The authors listed 150 or so TCR beta chains as cytomegalovirus-associated. An observed cluster of highly shared sequence variants was recorded as a likely sequencing artifact. Information on immune exposure was restricted to one variable (CMV serostatus).

The germline gives CDR1 GTSNPN, CDR2 SVGIG (reference sequence). This CDR3 spans 11 amino acids. V was clipped by 4 bases and J by 4 bases, with 2 bases between them. Donors sampled were nominally healthy, though unrecorded immune exposures were likely. Worth noting for this clone: Its antigen is unidentified.

The study ran its PCR with 60 Vbeta and 13 Jbeta primers. Some clones are missing from TCRdb's copy, which holds only in-frame ones; the method was immunoSEQ multiplex PCR. In the table there are 74,000 or so clones, around three quarters of which are singletons. J is TRBJ1-6 and V is TRBV30; no firm D call. The receptor was derived from a woman aged 40 to 50 in good health and CMV-seronegative. The sequenced material came from PBMCs. CDR3 bases: TGTGCCTGGACGTATAATTCACCCCTCCACTTT. Translating it yields CAWTYNSPLHF.